The clone carrying this T cell receptor (beta chain) has a count of ten or more. V gave up 1 base and J gave up 3 bases; unmatched junction bases: 5. Germline V CDR1 and CDR2: SGHAT, FQNNGV. The CDR3 contains 17 residues. The authors amplified TCR beta CDR3 regions from RNA transcripts. First-round RT-PCR with HTBI primers preceded a second-round multiplex PCR. Via MiXCR, TCRdb re-called the multiplex PCR reads, giving one row per CDR3 protein. The profile shows over a million distinct CDR3 sequences, about two fifths of them singletons. These data belong to a study of Graves' ophthalmopathy and Graves' hyperthyroidism.

The sample was peripheral blood or thyroid tissue (not recorded which). The chain uses TRBV11-2 and TRBJ2-2, with 10 bases fitting TRBD1. This TCR derives from an adult man with Graves' hyperthyroidism. The CDR3 sequence is CASSLAPGQGYTGELFF. The CDR3, as DNA: TGTGCCAGCAGCTTAGCCCCGGGACAGGGGTACACCGGGGAGCTGTTTTTT.